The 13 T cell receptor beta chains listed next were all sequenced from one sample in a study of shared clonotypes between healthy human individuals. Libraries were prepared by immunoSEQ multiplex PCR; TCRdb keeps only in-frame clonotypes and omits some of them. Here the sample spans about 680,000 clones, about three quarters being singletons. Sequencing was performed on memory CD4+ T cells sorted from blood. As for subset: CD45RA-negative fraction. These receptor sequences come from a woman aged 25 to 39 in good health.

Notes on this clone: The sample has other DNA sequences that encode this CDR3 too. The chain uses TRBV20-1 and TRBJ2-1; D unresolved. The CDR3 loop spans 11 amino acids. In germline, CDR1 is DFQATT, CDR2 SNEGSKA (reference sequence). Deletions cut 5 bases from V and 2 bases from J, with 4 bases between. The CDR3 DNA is TGCAGTGCTTCCCCCTACAATGAGCAGTTCTTC. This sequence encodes CSASPYNEQFF.

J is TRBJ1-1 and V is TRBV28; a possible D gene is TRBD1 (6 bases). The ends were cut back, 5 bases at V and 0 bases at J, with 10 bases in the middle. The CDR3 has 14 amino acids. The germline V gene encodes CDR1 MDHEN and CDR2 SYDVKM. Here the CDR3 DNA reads TGTGCCAGCAGTGTTGGGACACTGAACACTGAAGCTTTCTTT. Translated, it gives CASSVGTLNTEAFF.

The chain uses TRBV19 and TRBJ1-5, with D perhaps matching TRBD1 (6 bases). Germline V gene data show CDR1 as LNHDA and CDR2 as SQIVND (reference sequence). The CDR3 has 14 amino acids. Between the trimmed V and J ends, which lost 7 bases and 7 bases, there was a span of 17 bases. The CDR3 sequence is CASKGKGEVQPQHF. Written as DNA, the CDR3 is TGTGCCAGTAAGGGGAAGGGGGAAGTACAGCCCCAGCATTTT.

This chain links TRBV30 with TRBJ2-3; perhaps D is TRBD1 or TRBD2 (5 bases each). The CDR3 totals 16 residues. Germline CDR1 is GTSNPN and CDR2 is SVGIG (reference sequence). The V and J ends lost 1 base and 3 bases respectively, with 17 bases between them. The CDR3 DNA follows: TGTGCCTGGAGTGATAGAGGGCAGGGTGGGACAGATACGCAGTATTTT. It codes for CAWSDRGQGGTDTQYF.

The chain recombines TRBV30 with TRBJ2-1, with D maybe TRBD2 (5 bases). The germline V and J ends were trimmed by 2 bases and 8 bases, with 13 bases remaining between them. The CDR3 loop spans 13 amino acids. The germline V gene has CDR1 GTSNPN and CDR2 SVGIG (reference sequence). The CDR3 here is CAWSPPVGDEQFF. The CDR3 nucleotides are TGTGCCTGGAGTCCCCCCGTGGGAGATGAGCAGTTCTTC.

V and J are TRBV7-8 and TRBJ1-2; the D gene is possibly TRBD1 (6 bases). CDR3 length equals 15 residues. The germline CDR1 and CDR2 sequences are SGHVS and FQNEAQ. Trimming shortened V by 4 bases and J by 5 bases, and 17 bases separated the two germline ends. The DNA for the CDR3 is TGTGCCAGCAGCTCCGTACAGGGTCTTGTATATGGCTACACCTTC. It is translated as CASSSVQGLVYGYTF. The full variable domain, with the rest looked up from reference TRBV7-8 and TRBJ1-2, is GAGVSQSPRYKVAKRGQDVALRCDPISGHVSLFWYQQALGQGPEFLTYFQNEAQLDKSGLPSDRFFAERPEGSVSTLKIQRTQQEDSAVYLCASSSVQGLVYGYTFGSGTRLTVV.

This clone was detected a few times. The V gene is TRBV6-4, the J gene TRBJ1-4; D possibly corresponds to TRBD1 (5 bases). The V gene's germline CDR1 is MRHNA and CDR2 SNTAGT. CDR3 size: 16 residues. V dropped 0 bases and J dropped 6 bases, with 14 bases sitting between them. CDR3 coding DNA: TGTGCCAGCAGTGACTCGAACTGGCAGGGAGATGAAAAACTGTTTTTT. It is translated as CASSDSNWQGDEKLFF.

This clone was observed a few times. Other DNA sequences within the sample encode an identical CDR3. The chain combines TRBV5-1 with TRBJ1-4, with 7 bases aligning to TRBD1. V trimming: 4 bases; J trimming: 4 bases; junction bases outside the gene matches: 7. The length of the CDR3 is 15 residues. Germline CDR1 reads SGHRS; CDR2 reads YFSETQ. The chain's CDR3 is CASSRGDRDNEKLFF. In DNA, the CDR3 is TGCGCCAGCAGCCGAGGGGACAGAGATAATGAAAAACTGTTTTTT.

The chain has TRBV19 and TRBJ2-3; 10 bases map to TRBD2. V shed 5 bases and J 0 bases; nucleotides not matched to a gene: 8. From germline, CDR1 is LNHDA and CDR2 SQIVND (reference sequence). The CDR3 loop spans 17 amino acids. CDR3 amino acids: CASSLAGDASSTDTQYF. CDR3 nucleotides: TGTGCCAGTAGTCTAGCGGGAGATGCTTCTAGCACAGATACGCAGTATTTT.

The CDR3 spells CAAGGDRLQPQHF. CDR3 coding DNA: TGTGCCGCTGGGGGGGACAGGCTTCAGCCCCAGCATTTT. This chain joins TRBV19 and TRBJ1-5; TRBD1 matches at 8 bases. Germline CDR1 is LNHDA and CDR2 is SQIVND (reference sequence). V lost 11 bases, J lost 6 bases, and 9 bases stayed unmatched. This CDR3 is built from 13 residues.

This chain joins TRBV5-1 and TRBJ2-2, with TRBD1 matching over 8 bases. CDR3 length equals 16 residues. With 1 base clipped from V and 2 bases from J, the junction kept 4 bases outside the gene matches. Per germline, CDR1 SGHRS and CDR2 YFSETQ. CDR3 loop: CASSLSGGRNTGELFF. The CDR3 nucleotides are TGCGCCAGCAGCTTGTCAGGGGGCAGAAACACCGGGGAGCTGTTTTTT.

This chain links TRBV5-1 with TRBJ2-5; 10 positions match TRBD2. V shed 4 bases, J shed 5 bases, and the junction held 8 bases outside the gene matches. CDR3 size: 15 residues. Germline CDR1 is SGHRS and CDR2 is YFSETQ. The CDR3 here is CASSIGTSVGETQYF. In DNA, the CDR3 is TGCGCCAGCAGCATCGGGACTAGCGTGGGGGAGACCCAGTACTTC.

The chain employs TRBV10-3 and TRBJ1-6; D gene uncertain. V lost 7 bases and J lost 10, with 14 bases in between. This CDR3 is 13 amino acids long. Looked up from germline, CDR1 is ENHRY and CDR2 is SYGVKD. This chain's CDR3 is CAINDNGGSPLHF. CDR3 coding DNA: TGTGCCATCAATGATAACGGTGGCTCACCCCTCCACTTT.